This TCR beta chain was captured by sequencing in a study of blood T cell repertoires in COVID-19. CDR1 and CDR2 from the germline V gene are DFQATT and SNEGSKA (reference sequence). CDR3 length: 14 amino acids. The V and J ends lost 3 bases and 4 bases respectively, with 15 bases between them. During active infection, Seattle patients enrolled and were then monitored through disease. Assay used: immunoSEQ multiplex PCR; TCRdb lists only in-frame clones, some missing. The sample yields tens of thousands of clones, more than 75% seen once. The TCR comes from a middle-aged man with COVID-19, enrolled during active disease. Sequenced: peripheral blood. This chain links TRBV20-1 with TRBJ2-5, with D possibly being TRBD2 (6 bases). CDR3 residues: CSASPAGRLETQYF. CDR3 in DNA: TGCAGTGCTAGTCCGGCGGGGCGCCTAGAGACCCAGTACTTC.